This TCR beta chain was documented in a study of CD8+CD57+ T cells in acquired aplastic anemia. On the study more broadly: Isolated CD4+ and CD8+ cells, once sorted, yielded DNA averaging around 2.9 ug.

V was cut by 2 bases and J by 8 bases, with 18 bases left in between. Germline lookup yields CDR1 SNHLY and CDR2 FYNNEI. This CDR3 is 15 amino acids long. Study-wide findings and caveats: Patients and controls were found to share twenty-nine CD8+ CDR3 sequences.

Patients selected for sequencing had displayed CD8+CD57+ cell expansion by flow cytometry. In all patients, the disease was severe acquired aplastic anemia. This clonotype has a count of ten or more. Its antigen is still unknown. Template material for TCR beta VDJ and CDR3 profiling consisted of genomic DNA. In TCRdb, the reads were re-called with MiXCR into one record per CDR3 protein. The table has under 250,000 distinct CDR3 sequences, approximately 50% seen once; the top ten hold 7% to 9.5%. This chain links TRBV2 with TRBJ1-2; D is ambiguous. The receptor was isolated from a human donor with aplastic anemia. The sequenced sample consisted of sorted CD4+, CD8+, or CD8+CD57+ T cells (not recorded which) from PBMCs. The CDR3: CASSEWFGPSGGYTF. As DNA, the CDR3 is TGTGCCAGCAGTGAATGGTTTGGTCCCAGCGGGGGCTACACCTTC.